This T cell receptor beta chain derives from a study of control samples from healthy donors and cancer patients (dated by TCRdb to 2020 to 2021). V is shortened by 3 bases, J by 3 bases, and the region joining them spans 9 bases. Taken from cysteine to phenylalanine, the CDR3 has 14 residues. The DNA shown is the 42-base CDR3, in frame from base 1. CDR1 and CDR2 are read off the germline V gene as MGHRA and YSYEKL. A remark on this clone: What antigen it recognizes has not been identified. No qualities accompany the bases; no much larger clone lies one base away.

Receptor libraries were prepared by the immunoSEQ multiplex PCR assay. TCRdb limited this immuneACCESS table to in-frame rearrangements with V and J called. A share of clones is missing; checked studies link under half to unresolved V genes, and the rest is unexplained. The sample table shows 95,000 to 150,000 clones, and around 87% are seen once. More than 8% of the sample is in the top ten clones. The clonotype originates from a man aged 35 to 55 in good health. Here the chain combines TRBV4-1 and TRBJ2-1, with a tentative D gene TRBD2 over 6 matching bases. The sequenced sample was blood. This receptor has the CDR3 CASSQEGFYNEQFF. Here is the DNA: TGCGCCAGCAGCCAGGAGGGGTTCTACAATGAGCAGTTCTTC.